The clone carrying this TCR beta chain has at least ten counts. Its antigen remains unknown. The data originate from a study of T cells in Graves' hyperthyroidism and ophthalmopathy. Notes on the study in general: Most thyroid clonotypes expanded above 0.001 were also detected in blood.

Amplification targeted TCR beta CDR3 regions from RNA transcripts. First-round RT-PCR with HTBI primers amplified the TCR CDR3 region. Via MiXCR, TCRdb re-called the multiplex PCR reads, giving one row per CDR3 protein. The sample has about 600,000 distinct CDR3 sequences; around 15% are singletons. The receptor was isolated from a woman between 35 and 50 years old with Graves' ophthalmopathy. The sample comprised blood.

The CDR3 DNA follows: TGCGCCAGCAGCTTCTGGCTTTCGGGACTTCGCTACAATGAGCAGTTCTTC. Its protein product is CASSFWLSGLRYNEQFF. The V gene is TRBV5-1, the J gene TRBJ2-1; tentatively, D is TRBD2 (6 bases). This CDR3 contains 17 residues. Deletions cut 2 bases from V and 3 bases from J, with 18 bases between. Germline V gives CDR1 SGHRS, CDR2 YFSETQ.